The clone carrying this T cell receptor (beta chain) occurred once. Its antigen is not identified. V lost 5 bases and J lost 3, with 7 bases in between. Germline loops: CDR1 MNHEY, CDR2 SMNVEV (reference sequence). There are 13 residues in the CDR3. The entry originates in a study of CD8 T cells in Susac syndrome. With random hexamers, roughly 0.5 to 1 ug RNA was reverse transcribed. Amplification of TCR beta CDR3 used immunoSEQ multiplex PCR across 54 Vbeta and 13 Jbeta. TCRdb analysed the immunoSEQ multiplex PCR reads with MiXCR anew, one entry per CDR3 protein. Of hundreds of thousands of distinct CDR3 sequences in the sample, approximately 84% were seen once. General observations from the study: A relatively small number of individuals underwent TCR sequencing and HLA analysis.

Sequencing of TCR beta was performed on blood CD8+ and CD4+ T cells. This sequence originates from a human donor with multiple sclerosis. Sequences were obtained from CD8+ T cells from PBMCs. The chain has TRBV27 and TRBJ1-4; D not certain. The CDR3 DNA is TGTGCCAGCAGTCGTGGGCCTAATGAAAAACTGTTTTTT. This encodes CASSRGPNEKLFF.